This T cell receptor (beta chain) was identified in a study of CD8 T cells in Susac syndrome. Reverse transcription used roughly 0.5 to 1 ug RNA and random hexamers. immunoSEQ multiplex PCR amplified TCR beta CDR3 across 54 Vbeta, 13 Jbeta. One entry per CDR3 protein results from TCRdb running MiXCR on the immunoSEQ multiplex PCR reads. Of fewer than 350,000 distinct CDR3 sequences in the sample, about nine tenths are singletons; the top ten hold approximately 0.18%. General study findings and limits: As the study acknowledged, the number of individuals who were part of its TCR sequencing and HLA analysis was relatively small.

The CDR3 is made up of 18 amino acids. CDR1 and CDR2 (germline): SGHDN, FVKESK. V lost 0 bases and J lost 0; bases outside the gene matches: 8. Regarding this clonotype: Its specificity is not known.

Source material: CD8+ T cells from PBMCs. The chain links TRBV14 to TRBJ1-5; the match to TRBD1 covers 7 bases. The receptor was isolated from a human donor with multiple sclerosis. The CDR3 here is CASSQDIGTVNSNQPQHF. The CDR3 bases are TGTGCCAGCAGCCAAGATATAGGGACAGTAAATAGCAATCAGCCCCAGCATTTT.